Below are 17 T cell receptor beta chains sequenced from a single sample in a study of cytomegalovirus exposure and HLA in healthy donors. 13 Jbeta primers and 60 Vbeta primers were used for the PCR. The repertoire was sequenced with immunoSEQ multiplex PCR; TCRdb's copy has only in-frame clones and lacks some. The sample spans around 200,000 clones; the ten largest clones claim 1.1%. Sequencing was performed on PBMCs. The origin of the receptors is a girl aged 2 to 9 in good health and CMV-seropositive.

The gene calls are TRBV27 and TRBJ1-3, with D uncertain. Deletions cut 6 bases from V and 0 bases from J, with 12 bases between. The CDR3 loop spans 15 amino acids. The V gene's germline CDR1 is MNHEY and CDR2 SMNVEV (reference sequence). The CDR3 sequence is CASSLERGSGNTIYF. In DNA form, the CDR3 reads TGTGCCAGCAGCCTAGAGCGGGGCTCTGGAAACACCATATATTTT.

This sequence joins TRBV2 and TRBJ2-3, with D unclear. From germline, CDR1 is SNHLY and CDR2 FYNNEI. V shed 7 bases and J shed 1 base, with 12 bases lying between them. The CDR3 contains 14 residues. CDR3 nucleotide sequence: TGTGCCAGCACTCCCCCAACAGGCACAGATACGCAGTATTTT. This sequence encodes CASTPPTGTDTQYF.

The chain combines TRBV18 with TRBJ1-2; a possible D gene is TRBD1 (6 bases). The CDR3 is 14 residues long. Germline V gene sequence: CDR1 KGHSH, CDR2 LQKENI. The V end was cut by 3 bases, the J end by 0 bases, with 8 bases between. This chain's CDR3 is CASSPTGSNYGYTF. CDR3 DNA: TGTGCCAGCTCACCGACAGGCTCTAACTATGGCTACACCTTC.

The J gene is TRBJ2-2, the V gene TRBV27; 7 bases align to TRBD1. The germline gives CDR1 MNHEY, CDR2 SMNVEV (reference sequence). V shed 0 bases and J 8 bases; nucleotides not matched to a gene: 6. This CDR3 has 15 residues. CDR3 protein: CASSLSRQGTGELFF. DNA for the CDR3: TGTGCCAGCAGTTTATCTCGACAGGGAACGGGGGAGCTGTTTTTT.

This chain uses TRBV13 with TRBJ2-7; 9 nucleotides align to TRBD2. The germline V gene encodes CDR1 PRHDT and CDR2 FYEKMQ (reference sequence). The CDR3 covers 15 residues. Trimming removed 2 bases from V and 1 base from J; junction bases left unmatched: 3. CDR3: CASSLLTSGSYEQYF. CDR3 sequence (DNA): TGTGCCAGCAGCTTATTAACTAGCGGGTCCTACGAGCAGTACTTC.

J is TRBJ1-2 and V is TRBV28; a weak D match, TRBD1 (5 bases). This CDR3 has 14 amino acids. The germline CDR1 and CDR2 sequences are MDHEN and SYDVKM. Trimming shortened V by 6 bases and J by 6 bases, and 17 bases separated the two germline ends. In DNA form, the CDR3 reads TGTGCCAGCAGGTCACTTGGGGGGTATGATGGCTACACCTTC. Translation: CASRSLGGYDGYTF.

The chain links TRBV18 to TRBJ2-1; D possibly corresponds to TRBD1 (6 bases). The CDR3 covers 14 residues. Germline-derived CDR1 and CDR2 are KGHSH and LQKENI. V was pared by 3 bases and J by 10 bases, with 16 bases between. The CDR3 nucleotides read TGTGCCAGCTCACCTCTGGACAGCGACGGAGAGCAGTTCTTC. Encoded protein: CASSPLDSDGEQFF.

The chain employs TRBV10-3 and TRBJ2-2; the D gene is possibly TRBD1 (5 bases). Germline CDR1 ENHRY, CDR2 SYGVKD. Trimming left V 0 bases short and J 6 bases short, with 14 bases between. The CDR3 extends over 16 amino acids. DNA of the CDR3: TGTGCCATCAGTGAGTCTGGCAGGGATTGGCCCGGGGAGCTGTTTTTT. This gives the protein CAISESGRDWPGELFF.

In DNA, the CDR3 is TGTGCCAGCACCCCCGCAGGGGGCACGGAATATGGCTACACCTTC. Residues: CASTPAGGTEYGYTF. The chain links TRBV27 to TRBJ1-2, with TRBD1 identical over 8 bases. With V trimmed by 7 bases and J by 5 bases, 12 bases remained unmatched. The germline V gene has CDR1 MNHEY and CDR2 SMNVEV (reference sequence). The CDR3 runs 15 residues.

The rearrangement links TRBV9 to TRBJ2-3; 7 bases agree with TRBD1. CDR1 and CDR2 from the germline V gene are SGDLS and YYNGEE. This CDR3 region has 15 residues. The junction had 7 bases not matched to a gene; V was cut back by 2 bases and J by 4 bases. Written as DNA, the CDR3 is TGTGCCAGCAGCGTCGAGGGGGCAGGCCCAGATACGCAGTATTTT. Amino acids: CASSVEGAGPDTQYF.

The CDR3 bases are TGCGCCAGCAGCCAAGTCGGAGCGGGAGGAAGATACGAGCAGTACTTC. It encodes CASSQVGAGGRYEQYF. V and J are TRBV4-1 and TRBJ2-7, with 9 positions matching TRBD2. The CDR3 is made up of 16 amino acids. CDR1 is MGHRA and CDR2 is YSYEKL in the germline V gene. The trim removed 1 base at V and 4 bases at J, leaving 8 bases unmatched.

CDR3 sequence: CAISPTSGGVYEQYF. The DNA for the CDR3 is TGTGCCATCAGCCCTACTAGCGGAGGCGTCTACGAGCAGTACTTC. This sequence joins TRBV10-3 and TRBJ2-7; 8 bases match TRBD2. V trimming: 6 bases; J trimming: 3 bases; junction bases outside the gene matches: 10. The germline V gene encodes CDR1 ENHRY and CDR2 SYGVKD. The CDR3 is 15 residues long.

CDR3: CASSRDSSTGELFF. The CDR3 DNA follows: TGTGCCAGCAGTAGGGACAGCAGTACCGGGGAGCTGTTTTTT. The V and J genes are TRBV5-6 and TRBJ2-2; 7 bases map to TRBD1. CDR1 is SGHDT, CDR2 YYEEEE, per germline. The CDR3 consists of 14 residues. J lost 5 bases, V lost 5 bases, and 6 bases had no gene match.

The CDR3 is CASSDKRASTDTQYF. The DNA for the CDR3 is TGTGCCAGCAGTGACAAGCGGGCAAGCACAGATACGCAGTATTTT. This chain connects TRBV2 to TRBJ2-3, with TRBD2 as a possible D gene (6 bases). Germline CDR1 SNHLY, CDR2 FYNNEI. The CDR3 length is 15 residues. V gave up 3 bases and J gave up 0 bases, with 10 bases separating them.

The chain couples TRBV29-1 to TRBJ2-1; TRBD2 matches 9 bases. The germline V gene has CDR1 SQVTM and CDR2 ANQGSEA. The CDR3 is 15 residues long. V lost 4 bases to trimming and J lost 10 bases; unmatched junction nucleotides: 14. CDR3 DNA: TGCAGCGTTGCAATAACTAGCGGGCCCCCTGGGGAGCAGTTCTTC. Protein sequence: CSVAITSGPPGEQFF.

Regarding this clone: Relative to the germline gene, one junction end is altered; a read error may explain this. The V call is TRBV28, the J call TRBJ1-4, with D unresolved. Germline assignment: CDR1 MDHEN and CDR2 SYDVKM. The CDR3 sequence is 12 residues long. The CDR3 nucleotides are TGTGCCAGCAGTTCTATAAATGGAAAACTGTTTTTT. The encoded protein is CASSSINGKLFF.

The chain links TRBV13 to TRBJ2-6; D is unresolved. V was pared by 1 base and J by 0 bases, with 7 bases between. The CDR3 consists of 16 residues. The V gene's germline CDR1 is PRHDT and CDR2 FYEKMQ (reference sequence). Written as DNA, the CDR3 is TGTGCCAGCAGCTTAGACTCAGGCTCTGGGGCCAACGTCCTGACTTTC. This translates into CASSLDSGSGANVLTF.